The 24 T cell receptor beta chains below come from one sample, sequenced in a study of Tregs in tolerant kidney transplant recipients. Method: immunoSEQ multiplex PCR; TCRdb's copy keeps in-frame clones and lacks some. The sample includes some 68,000 clones, less than 90% of them seen just once. Sequencing input: CD4+ T cells from blood. The receptors were gathered from a human donor in good health.

Only a few counts were recorded for this clone. The chain employs TRBV4-2 and TRBJ1-2; no definite D call. The CDR3 has 11 amino acids. The V gene's germline CDR1 is LGHNA and CDR2 YNFKEQ. Deletions cut 8 bases from V and 1 base from J, with 5 bases between. CDR3 region: CASGLNYGYTF. The DNA of the CDR3 is TGTGCCAGCGGGCTTAACTATGGCTACACCTTC.

The CDR3 protein is CASITRRGARNEQFF. In nucleotides, the CDR3 is TGTGCCAGCATCACCAGGAGGGGGGCGCGAAATGAGCAGTTCTTC. This chain links TRBV7-2 with TRBJ2-1; possibly TRBD1 or TRBD2 for D (6 bases each). V was pared by 7 bases and J by 7 bases, with 20 bases between. Germline V lookup: CDR1 SGHTA, CDR2 FQGNSA. The CDR3 sequence is 15 residues long.

This chain uses TRBV2 with TRBJ2-1; 10 bases map to TRBD2. Per the germline V gene, CDR1 is SNHLY and CDR2 is FYNNEI. The CDR3 is made up of 14 amino acids. The trim removed 1 base at V and 9 bases at J, leaving 3 bases unmatched. Written as DNA, the CDR3 is TGTGCCAGCAGTGAAGTTCTAGCGGGGGTTGAGCAGTTCTTC. Encoded protein: CASSEVLAGVEQFF.

As for this clone: The conserved phenylalanine or tryptophan is not found at the CDR3 terminus, so this likely reflects a read error. The chain employs TRBV7-9 and TRBJ1-1; maybe TRBD1 (5 bases). The CDR3 spans 14 residues. Trimming stripped 5 bases from V and 5 bases from J, with 15 bases between. The germline V gene encodes CDR1 SEHNR and CDR2 FQNEAQ (reference sequence). The CDR3, as DNA: TGTGCCAGCAGCCGAGGGCGGGGGTATACTGAAGCTTTCCTT. Residues: CASSRGRGYTEAFL.

The chain links TRBV6-5 to TRBJ2-5; tentatively, D is TRBD2 (6 bases). In germline, CDR1 is MNHEY, CDR2 SVGAGI. The CDR3 covers 15 residues. Trimming removed 0 bases at V and 0 bases at J, with 8 bases between. The CDR3, as DNA: TGTGCCAGCAGTTACTCAGGGAGGTACCAAGAGACCCAGTACTTC. It encodes CASSYSGRYQETQYF.

The CDR3 region is CASMGLWGSGGTQYF. For the CDR3, the DNA is TGTGCCAGCATGGGGTTGTGGGGGAGTGGGGGGACCCAGTACTTC. V gene TRBV6-1 combines with J gene TRBJ2-5, with D perhaps matching TRBD1 or TRBD2 (5 bases each). The CDR3 is 15 residues long. CDR1 is MNHNS and CDR2 is SASEGT in the germline V gene. With 7 bases removed from V and 7 bases from J, the gap between germline ends came to 22 bases.

Regarding this clone: The same CDR3 can be traced to other DNA sequences in this sample. The chain combines TRBV27 with TRBJ2-7; D is possibly TRBD1 (6 bases). Germline V gives CDR1 MNHEY, CDR2 SMNVEV (reference sequence). There are 14 residues in the CDR3. Deletions cut 11 bases from V and 3 bases from J, with 20 bases between. This CDR3 is CAPPGHLLIYEQYF. The CDR3 coding sequence is TGTGCCCCCCCGGGACATCTCCTAATCTACGAGCAGTACTTC.

The chain recombines TRBV11-3 with TRBJ2-1; no clear D. V was pared by 5 bases and J by 5 bases, with 13 bases between. CDR1 SGHNT and CDR2 YENEEA come from the germline V gene. This CDR3 spans 14 amino acids. CDR3 sequence (DNA): TGTGCCAGCAGCAGATCCTTCACCAACAATGAGCAGTTCTTC. Amino acid sequence: CASSRSFTNNEQFF.

The chain recombines TRBV11-3 with TRBJ2-7; TRBD1 agrees at 9 bases. Per germline, CDR1 SGHNT and CDR2 YENEEA. Trimming cost V 1 base and J 5 bases; bases outside gene matches: 6. This CDR3 has 15 amino acids. The CDR3, as DNA: TGTGCCAGCAGCTTAGTAGGGACAGGGATCCACGAGCAGTACTTC. As protein: CASSLVGTGIHEQYF.

This clone appeared a few times. The chain uses TRBV30 and TRBJ2-4, with 8 bases identical to TRBD2. Germline V CDR1 and CDR2: GTSNPN, SVGIG (reference sequence). V gave up 2 bases and J gave up 5 bases; unmatched junction bases: 2. The CDR3 loop spans 13 amino acids. The CDR3 bases are TGTGCCTGGAGTATCGGGGGGGAAAACATTCAGTACTTC. It encodes CAWSIGGENIQYF.

The CDR3 loop reads CASRRQGVGEQFF. As DNA, the CDR3 is TGTGCCAGCAGACGACAGGGCGTAGGTGAGCAGTTCTTC. The chain recombines TRBV6-5 with TRBJ2-1, with TRBD1 identical over 7 bases. J was trimmed by 9 bases and V by 6 bases; bases with no gene match: 8. From germline, CDR1 is MNHEY and CDR2 SVGAGI. This CDR3 region has 13 residues.

This clone was recorded once. The chain is built from TRBV7-8 and TRBJ1-2; 7 positions agree with TRBD1. This CDR3 has 13 amino acids. CDR1 is SGHVS and CDR2 is FQNEAQ in the germline V gene. Losses at the gene ends were 3 bases for V and 2 bases for J; bases not matched to a gene: 0. Here the CDR3 reads CASSLGQNYGYTF. CDR3 DNA: TGTGCCAGCAGCTTGGGACAGAACTATGGCTACACCTTC.

The V call is TRBV6-5, the J call TRBJ2-7; D gene unclear. The V gene's germline CDR1 is MNHEY and CDR2 SVGAGI. This CDR3 has 14 residues. V lost 5 bases and J 1 base, leaving 12 bases between the germline ends. The DNA of the CDR3 is TGTGCCAGCAGTGAAGAACCCAGATCCTACGAGCAGTACTTC. It is translated as CASSEEPRSYEQYF.

This clone has a handful of counts. The chain joins TRBV6-5 to TRBJ1-4; TRBD1 is a possible D gene (5 bases). The CDR3 has 14 residues. The V and J ends lost 5 bases and 8 bases respectively, with 15 bases between them. Germline values: CDR1 MNHEY, CDR2 SVGAGI. The CDR3 protein is CASSETARGEKLFF. DNA of the CDR3: TGTGCCAGCAGTGAGACAGCCCGGGGGGAAAAACTGTTTTTT.

This chain connects TRBV30 to TRBJ2-1; TRBD2 agrees at 14 bases. CDR1 is GTSNPN, CDR2 SVGIG, per germline (reference sequence). The junction had 6 bases not matched to a gene; V was cut back by 2 bases and J by 9 bases. This CDR3 comprises 15 residues. The CDR3 nucleotides read TGTGCCTGGAGTCGAGGACTAGCGGGAGGAATTGAGCAGTTCTTC. It codes for CAWSRGLAGGIEQFF.

This chain joins TRBV7-2 and TRBJ2-2, with unresolved D. From germline, CDR1 is SGHTA and CDR2 FQGNSA. V shed 5 bases and J shed 5 bases, with 9 bases lying between them. The CDR3 extends over 13 amino acids. DNA for the CDR3: TGTGCCAGCAGCCCCCTAGGGACCGGGGAGCTGTTTTTT. Its translation: CASSPLGTGELFF.

The rearrangement links TRBV7-2 to TRBJ2-7; 9 bases match TRBD2. The CDR3 consists of 15 residues. The germline V gene encodes CDR1 SGHTA and CDR2 FQGNSA. V lost 1 base and J lost 2; bases outside the gene matches: 3. CDR3 coding DNA: TGTGCCAGCAGCTTAGTAGTAGCGGGAGCCTACGAGCAGTACTTC. This gives the protein CASSLVVAGAYEQYF.

The V call is TRBV7-2, the J call TRBJ2-3, with 9 bases that match TRBD2. The CDR3 contains 16 residues. Looked up from germline, CDR1 is SGHTA and CDR2 is FQGNSA. The V gene end was trimmed by 2 bases and the J gene end by 2 bases; junction bases not matched to a gene: 5. The CDR3 loop reads CASSLWGTSPTDTQYF. For the CDR3, the DNA is TGTGCCAGCAGCTTATGGGGGACTAGCCCCACAGATACGCAGTATTTT.

The chain recombines TRBV7-9 with TRBJ2-7; no firm D call. This CDR3 has 12 amino acids. Germline V gives CDR1 SEHNR, CDR2 FQNEAQ (reference sequence). V lost 5 bases to trimming and J lost 12 bases, with 17 bases between them. The CDR3 sequence is CASSPTDRLRYF. As DNA, the CDR3 is TGTGCCAGCAGCCCCACAGACCGCTTGAGGTACTTC. Full variable domain (missing parts from reference TRBV7-9 and TRBJ2-7): DTGVSQNPRHKITKRGQNVTFRCDPISEHNRLYWYRQTLGQGPEFLTYFQNEAQLEKSRLLSDRFSAERPKGSFSTLEIQRTEQGDSAMYLCASSPTDRLRYFGPGTRLTVT.

The chain carries TRBV13 and TRBJ2-3; no definite D call. Germline CDR1 is PRHDT and CDR2 is FYEKMQ (reference sequence). There are 16 residues in the CDR3. V shed 6 bases and J shed 0 bases, with 16 bases lying between them. CDR3 residues: CASRGPDGLSTDTQYF. The CDR3 nucleotides read TGTGCCAGCAGGGGCCCGGACGGCCTAAGCACAGATACGCAGTATTTT.

The rearrangement uses TRBV10-3 and TRBJ2-1; 10 positions match TRBD2. The length of the CDR3 is 17 residues. The V gene end was trimmed by 5 bases and the J gene end by 4 bases; junction bases not matched to a gene: 11. The germline gives CDR1 ENHRY, CDR2 SYGVKD. The CDR3, as DNA: TGTGCCATCAGTCCCCTCCCGGGACTAGCGAGGTACAATGAGCAGTTCTTC. It is translated as CAISPLPGLARYNEQFF.

V is TRBV7-9 and J is TRBJ1-4; no definite D call. Germline CDR1 SEHNR, CDR2 FQNEAQ (reference sequence). Between the trimmed V and J ends, which lost 2 bases and 9 bases, there was a span of 10 bases. CDR3 length: 13 amino acids. The CDR3 DNA follows: TGTGCCAGCAGCTTATCGATCCAGAAAAAACTGTTTTTT. Translating it yields CASSLSIQKKLFF.

V and J are TRBV6-1 and TRBJ1-6, with D possibly being TRBD1 (5 bases). This CDR3 has 13 amino acids. V lost 7 bases and J lost 8, with 12 bases in between. Germline V lookup: CDR1 MNHNS, CDR2 SASEGT. CDR3 sequence reads: CASTRRADSPLHF. In DNA, the CDR3 is TGTGCCAGCACCCGCAGGGCAGATTCACCCCTCCACTTT.

The V gene is TRBV12-5, the J gene TRBJ2-1; 12 positions agree with TRBD2. J lost 9 bases, V lost 6 bases, and 6 bases had no gene match. Germline values: CDR1 LGHNT, CDR2 FRNRAP. The CDR3 has 14 amino acids. CDR3 coding DNA: TGTGCTAGTGGCCCTAGCGGGAGGGTTCTTGAGCAGTTCTTC. Translation gives CASGPSGRVLEQFF. The full variable domain, its missing parts supplied by reference TRBV12-5 and TRBJ2-1, is DARVTQTPRHKVTEMGQEVTMRCQPILGHNTVFWYRQTMMQGLELLAYFRNRAPLDDSGMPKDRFSAEMPDATLATLKIQPSEPRDSAVYFCASGPSGRVLEQFFGPGTRLTVL.